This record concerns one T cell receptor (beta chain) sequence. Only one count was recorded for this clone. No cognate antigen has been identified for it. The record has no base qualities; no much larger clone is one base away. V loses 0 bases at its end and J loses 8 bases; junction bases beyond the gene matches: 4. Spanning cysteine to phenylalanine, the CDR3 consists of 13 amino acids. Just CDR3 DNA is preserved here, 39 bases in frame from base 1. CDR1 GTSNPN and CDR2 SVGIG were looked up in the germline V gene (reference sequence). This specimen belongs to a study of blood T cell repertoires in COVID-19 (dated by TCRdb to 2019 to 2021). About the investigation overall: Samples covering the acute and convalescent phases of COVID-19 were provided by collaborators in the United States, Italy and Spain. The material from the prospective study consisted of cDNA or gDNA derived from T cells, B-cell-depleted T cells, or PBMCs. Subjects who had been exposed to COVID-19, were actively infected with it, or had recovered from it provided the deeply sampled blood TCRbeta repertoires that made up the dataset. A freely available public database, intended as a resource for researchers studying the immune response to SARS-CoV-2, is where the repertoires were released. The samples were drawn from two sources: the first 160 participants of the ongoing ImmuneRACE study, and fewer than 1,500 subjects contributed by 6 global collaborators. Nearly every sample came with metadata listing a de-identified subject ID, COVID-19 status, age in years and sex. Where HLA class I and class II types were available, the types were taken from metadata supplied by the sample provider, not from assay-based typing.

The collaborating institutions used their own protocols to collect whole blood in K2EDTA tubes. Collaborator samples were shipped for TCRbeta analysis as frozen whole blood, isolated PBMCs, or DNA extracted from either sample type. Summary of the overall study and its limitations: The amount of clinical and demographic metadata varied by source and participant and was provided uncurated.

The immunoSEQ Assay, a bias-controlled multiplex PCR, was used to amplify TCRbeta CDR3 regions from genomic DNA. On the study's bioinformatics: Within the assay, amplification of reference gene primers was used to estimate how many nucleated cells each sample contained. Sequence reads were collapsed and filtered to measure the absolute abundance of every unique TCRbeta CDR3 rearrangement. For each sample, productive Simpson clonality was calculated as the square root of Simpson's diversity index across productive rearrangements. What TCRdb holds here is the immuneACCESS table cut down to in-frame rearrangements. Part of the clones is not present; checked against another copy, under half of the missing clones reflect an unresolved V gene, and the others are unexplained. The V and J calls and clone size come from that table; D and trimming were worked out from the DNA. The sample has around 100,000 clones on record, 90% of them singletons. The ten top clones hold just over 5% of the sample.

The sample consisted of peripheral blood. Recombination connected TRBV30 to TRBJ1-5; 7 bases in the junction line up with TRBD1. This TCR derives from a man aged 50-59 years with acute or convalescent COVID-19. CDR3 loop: CAWSVNRGEPQHF. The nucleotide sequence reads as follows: TGTGCCTGGAGTGTAAACAGGGGTGAGCCCCAGCATTTT.